The 23 T cell receptor beta chains below come from one sample, sequenced in a study of tumor-infiltrating lymphocytes in glioblastoma multiforme. TCRB libraries came from RNA via three nested multiplex PCR rounds. TCRdb processed the multiplex PCR reads anew with MiXCR; each CDR3 protein has one entry. The sample shows 30,000 or so distinct CDR3 sequences, approximately 66% of them seen only once. The sequenced material came from brain tumor tissue. The receptors come from a male donor with glioblastoma.

As to this clonotype: Since no conserved phenylalanine or tryptophan closes the CDR3, a read error is the likely cause. The genes are TRBV12-3 or TRBV12-4 and TRBJ2-5; D possibly matches TRBD1 or TRBD2 (5 bases each). This CDR3 has 14 amino acids. V shed 6 bases and J shed 5 bases, with 16 bases lying between them. The CDR3 DNA follows: TGTGCCAGCAGGGCAGAACCGGGGCAGGAGACCCAGTACATC. This translates into CASRAEPGQETQYI.

The rearrangement links TRBV29-1 to TRBJ2-1; tentatively, D is TRBD1 (6 bases). Trimming pared 5 bases from V and 3 bases from J, leaving 17 bases between. Germline CDR1 is SQVTM and CDR2 is ANQGSEA. The CDR3 has 15 amino acids. The CDR3 loop reads CSVRGKPGLYNEQFF. As DNA, the CDR3 is TGCAGCGTTAGGGGGAAACCGGGCCTCTACAATGAGCAGTTCTTC.

Points on this clonotype: The junction and the germline gene differ at one end; a read error may be behind it. The genes are TRBV7-8 and TRBJ2-1; TRBD1 or TRBD2 may be the D gene (6 bases each). The germline V gene has CDR1 SGHVS and CDR2 FQNEAQ. The CDR3 is made up of 15 amino acids. In DNA, the CDR3 is TGTGCCAGCAGTCAGAAGTTCGGGGGCTACAATGAGAAGTTCTTC. Encoded protein: CASSQKFGGYNEKFF.

For this clonotype: A clone one base away is much larger, so this may be a read error. This sequence joins TRBV21-1 and TRBJ2-7; the tabulated D call, TRBD1, remains unverified against the DNA. TRBV21-1 is described as a pseudogene. The length of the CDR3 is 16 residues. CDR3 amino acids: CVSSKGLRERVYEQYF. CDR3 DNA sequence: TGTGTCAGCAGCAAAGGGCTACGGGAAAGGGTCTACGAGCAGTACTTC.

This clonotype was seen only a few times. A junction boundary mismatches the germline segment, possibly from a read error. V usage is TRBV20-1 and J usage is TRBJ2-5; TRBD1 matches at 9 bases. This CDR3 is built from 15 residues. The germline V gene encodes CDR1 DFQATT and CDR2 SNEGSKA (reference sequence). The CDR3 reads CSAIRTGAYQETQHF. The CDR3 DNA is TGCAGTGCTATTCGGACAGGGGCATACCAAGAGACCCAGCACTTC.

This clonotype was observed at least ten times. The V and J genes are TRBV30 and TRBJ1-1, with D maybe TRBD1 (6 bases). This CDR3 region has 13 residues. Germline-derived CDR1 and CDR2 are GTSNPN and SVGIG (reference sequence). Deletions cut 5 bases from V and 5 bases from J, with 15 bases between. The chain's CDR3 is CAWERQEGTEAFF. CDR3 DNA sequence: TGTGCCTGGGAGAGACAGGAGGGAACTGAAGCTTTCTTT.

This clonotype was observed once. The V and J genes are TRBV18 and TRBJ2-3, with D possibly being TRBD2 (6 bases). The CDR3 spans 16 residues. Germline values: CDR1 KGHSH, CDR2 LQKENI. V was cut by 3 bases and J by 4 bases, with 17 bases left in between. The CDR3 reads CASSPPTRGGADTQYF. The CDR3 coding sequence is TGTGCCAGCTCACCCCCGACGCGGGGAGGAGCAGATACGCAGTATTTT.

With regard to this clonotype: A clone one base away is much larger, so this may be a read error. The J gene is TRBJ2-1, the V gene TRBV5-1; 8 bases are a match to TRBD1. The CDR3 runs to 16 residues. Trimming at V came to 0 bases and at J to 10 bases, leaving 12 bases not matched to a gene. The V gene's germline CDR1 is SGHRS and CDR2 YFSETQ. The CDR3, as DNA: TGCGCCAGCAGCTTGGATGGGAACAGGGGGTTCAAAGAGCAGTTCTTC. Encoded protein: CASSLDGNRGFKEQFF.

This clonotype appeared a single time. A read error may produce the germline difference seen at one junction end. The chain carries TRBV5-6 and TRBJ1-1; D may be TRBD1 (5 bases). The germline V gene has CDR1 SGHDT and CDR2 YYEEEE. The CDR3 spans 15 residues. The CDR3 DNA reads as TGTGCCAGCAGCTTGTGGGTTCTTGGGGGGACTGAAGCTATCTTT. It is translated as CASSLWVLGGTEAIF. Combining the CDR3 with reference TRBV5-6 and TRBJ1-1 gives the whole variable domain DAGVTQSPTHLIKTRGQQVTLRCSPKSGHDTVSWYQQALGQGPQFIFQYYEEEERQRGNFPDRFSGHQFPNYSSELNVNALLLGDSALYLCASSLWVLGGTEAIFGQGTRLTVV.

Turning to this clonotype: Mismatch with germline at one junction end may stem from a read error. DNA of the CDR3: TGCAGTGATAGAGAGGCGGGACAGGACGTTTGGGCCGAAGCTTTCTTT. Protein product: CSDREAGQDVWAEAFF. V gene TRBV20-1 combines with J gene TRBJ1-1; 8 bases are shared with TRBD1. The germline V gene has CDR1 DFQATT and CDR2 SNEGSKA (reference sequence). This CDR3 has 16 amino acids.

To note about this clonotype: An end of the junction does not agree with germline; a read error may underlie this. This rearrangement joins TRBV29-1 to TRBJ1-4; tentative D call: TRBD1 (5 bases). The CDR3 spans 14 residues. CDR1 and CDR2 from the germline V gene are SQVTM and ANQGSEA. The CDR3 DNA reads as TGCAGCGTGGGAACATGGGGCACTAATGAAAAACTATTTTTT. Encoded protein: CSVGTWGTNEKLFF.

This clonotype was picked up many times. The V and J genes are TRBV6-2 or TRBV6-3 and TRBJ2-5, with 15 bases identical to TRBD2. The germline V gene has CDR1 MNHEY and CDR2 SVGEGT. The J segment lost 3 bases and the V segment lost 2 bases, leaving 7 bases of the junction unmatched. This CDR3 region has 18 residues. The CDR3 coding sequence is TGTGCCAGCAGTTACCAGAGGACTAGCGGGAGGGCCAAAGAGACCCAGTACTTC. Its translation is CASSYQRTSGRAKETQYF.

V is TRBV19 and J is TRBJ2-7; the match to TRBD2 covers 7 bases. Germline lookup yields CDR1 LNHDA and CDR2 SQIVND (reference sequence). V lost 6 bases to trimming and J lost 7 bases; unmatched junction nucleotides: 12. The CDR3 has 14 residues. CDR3: CASSIAGDQREQYF. CDR3 DNA sequence: TGTGCCAGTAGCATCGCGGGGGATCAGCGTGAGCAGTACTTC.

As to this clonotype: The CDR3 end shows no conserved phenylalanine or tryptophan, and so a read error is likely. This rearrangement joins TRBV20-1 to TRBJ2-7, with D tentatively TRBD2 (6 bases). The germline gives CDR1 DFQATT, CDR2 SNEGSKA (reference sequence). This CDR3 has 15 residues. Trimming took 1 base from V and 4 from J, leaving 17 bases between them. DNA of the CDR3: TGCAGTGCTAGAGGGCTAGCAGGAGGGTTGTACGAGCAGTACTAC. Translation: CSARGLAGGLYEQYY.

The chain is built from TRBV20-1 and TRBJ2-1; tentatively, D is TRBD1 (5 bases). Germline V gene data show CDR1 as DFQATT and CDR2 as SNEGSKA (reference sequence). The CDR3 runs 15 residues. The V gene lost 0 bases and the J gene lost 4 bases, with 13 bases spanning the gap. The CDR3 reads CSARDHRLGYNEQFF. For the CDR3, the DNA is TGCAGTGCTAGAGACCACAGGCTTGGGTACAATGAGCAGTTCTTC.

To note about this clonotype: Sequence at one end of the junction differs from germline and may be a read error. The chain recombines TRBV29-1 with TRBJ2-3; 7 bases agree with TRBD2. CDR3 length: 13 residues. The germline gives CDR1 SQVTM, CDR2 ANQGSEA. The CDR3 region has the DNA TGCAGCGTTGTGGGGGGAGGGGCAGATGCGCAGTATTTT. The encoded protein is CSVVGGGADAQYF.

This clonotype was detected a few times. The gene calls are TRBV24-1 and TRBJ2-1, with 8 positions matching TRBD2. V shed 12 bases, J shed 5 bases, and the junction held 8 bases outside the gene matches. The CDR3 loop spans 13 amino acids. Germline V gives CDR1 KGHDR, CDR2 SFDVKD. CDR3 sequence reads: CAAAGGANNEQFF. CDR3 nucleotide sequence: TGTGCCGCCGCGGGAGGCGCCAACAATGAGCAGTTCTTC.

Notes on this clonotype: An end of the junction differs from the germline gene, which may be a read error. The chain employs TRBV7-9 and TRBJ2-1; maybe TRBD1 (5 bases). The CDR3 contains 16 residues. The germline V gene encodes CDR1 SEHNR and CDR2 FQNEAQ (reference sequence). CDR3 loop: CASSILDRSSYNEHFF. For the CDR3, the DNA is TGTGCCAGCAGCATCCTCGACAGAAGCTCCTACAATGAGCATTTCTTC.

As concerns this clonotype: At one boundary the junction diverges from the germline segment, which might be a read error. The chain uses TRBV6-5 and TRBJ1-2; 10 bases line up with TRBD1. The germline V gene encodes CDR1 MNHEY and CDR2 SVGAGI. The CDR3 totals 14 residues. Here the CDR3 DNA reads TGTGCTAGCAGAAGACAGGGGGCTGGCGATGGCTACACCTTC. Its translation: CASRRQGAGDGYTF.

A word on this clonotype: The conserved closing phenylalanine or tryptophan is absent in this CDR3, likely reflecting a read error. It is unclear where the CDR3 begins or ends on the DNA, so no DNA is shown, and the CDR3 is as TCRdb lists it. V is TRBV29-1 and J is TRBJ1-1; the table's D call, TRBD1, has no DNA check behind it. The germline CDR1 and CDR2 sequences are SQVTM and ANQGSEA. Both ends counted, the CDR3 spans 13 residues. The CDR3 sequence is CSAIRGASTEAYL.

This clonotype was seen a handful of times. The V and J genes are TRBV28 and TRBJ2-1; D is possibly TRBD2 (5 bases). Deletions cut 2 bases from V and 2 bases from J, with 13 bases between. This CDR3 spans 16 amino acids. CDR1 is MDHEN and CDR2 is SYDVKM in the germline V gene. This CDR3 reads CASSLGREGAYNEQFF. In DNA form, the CDR3 reads TGTGCCAGCAGTTTAGGTCGGGAAGGAGCCTACAATGAGCAGTTCTTC.

As concerns this clonotype: A read error may explain this, as a much larger clone is one base away. The V and J genes are TRBV29-1 and TRBJ2-7, with D tentatively TRBD2 (7 bases). The CDR3 loop spans 14 amino acids. The germline V gene has CDR1 SQVTM and CDR2 ANQGSEA. The CDR3 protein is CIVEPGRGANEQYF. The CDR3 DNA is TGCATCGTAGAACCGGGACGGGGGGCCAACGAGCAGTACTTC.

V is TRBV11-2 and J is TRBJ2-7, with D maybe TRBD1 (5 bases). The CDR3 contains 14 residues. Germline-derived CDR1 and CDR2 are SGHAT and FQNNGV. The DNA of the CDR3 is TGTGCGTGCAGCCAACAGGACGGAACCTACGAGCAGTACTTC. Amino acid sequence: CACSQQDGTYEQYF.